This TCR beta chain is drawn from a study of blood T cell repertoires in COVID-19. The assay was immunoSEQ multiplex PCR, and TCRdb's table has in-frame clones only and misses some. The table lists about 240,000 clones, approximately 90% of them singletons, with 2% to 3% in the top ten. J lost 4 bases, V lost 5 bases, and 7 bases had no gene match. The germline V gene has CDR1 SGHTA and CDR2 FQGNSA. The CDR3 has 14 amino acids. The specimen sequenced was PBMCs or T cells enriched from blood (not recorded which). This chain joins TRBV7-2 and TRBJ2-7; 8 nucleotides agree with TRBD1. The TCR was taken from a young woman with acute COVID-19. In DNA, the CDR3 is TGTGCCAGCAGCAACAGGGGGATAGAGTACGAGCAGTACTTC. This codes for CASSNRGIEYEQYF.